This T cell receptor beta chain was captured in a study of blood T cell repertoires in COVID-19. Study-level information: From T cells, B-cell-depleted T cells, or PBMCs came the material, which was cDNA or gDNA.

Germline lookup yields CDR1 SGHRS and CDR2 YFSETQ. The CDR3 sequence is 15 residues long. The V and J ends lost 2 bases and 4 bases, in that order; junction bases with no gene match: 3. TCRdb keeps only in-frame clones here, not all; method: immunoSEQ multiplex PCR. The repertoire has roughly 30,000 clones, around 90% of them found once; the top ten carry 62%. The sequencing sample was made of peripheral blood. This TCR derives from a man between 65 and 79 years old with acute or convalescent COVID-19. The chain is built from TRBV5-1 and TRBJ2-5; 12 bases are a match to TRBD2. The CDR3: CASSFGLAGPETQYF. The CDR3 region has the DNA TGCGCCAGCAGCTTTGGACTAGCGGGGCCAGAGACCCAGTACTTC.